One T cell receptor (beta chain) is described in this entry. The clone's antigen remains unknown. Within one base of it there is no much larger clone, and no base qualities were kept. The method was the immunoSEQ multiplex PCR assay. For the multiplex PCR, a mixture combining 60 forward primers for TCR Vbeta segments and 13 reverse primers for TCR Jbeta segments was used. A multiplex PCR assay on genomic DNA amplified the CDR3 region of rearranged TCR beta genes. Amplified TCR beta libraries were sequenced as 87-base-pair reads on the Illumina HiSeq System. In the paper's pipeline: Across the 666 repertoires, a later analysis counted 80 million or so unique TCR beta chains, around 10 million of which were shared by at least two donors. Raw reads were error-corrected and collapsed into unique sequences by a nearest-neighbor algorithm in which closely related sequences were merged to remove PCR and sequencing errors. To assign V, D and J gene segments, CDR3 sequences were aligned to IMGT reference sequences. For a sequence to be retained, at least a six-nucleotide match to both a V gene segment and a J gene segment was required. A rearrangement counted as productive if the CDR3 had no stop codons and remained in frame with V and J, and every other rearrangement counted as non-productive. CDR3 was defined according to IMGT convention as the region running from the second conserved V-encoded cysteine to the conserved J-encoded phenylalanine. The earlier analysis of about 590 of the donors excluded sequences that lacked an unambiguous match to a single V gene segment. In an earlier analysis of 587 of the donors, a V segment was called functional when productive rearrangements were above 56.7%, and segregating when the standard deviation between donors exceeded 5%. To diagnose cytomegalovirus status from the catalog of TCR beta chain sequences, a statistical classification framework was built. In a later analysis, TCR nucleotide sequences were compared against IMGT/GENE-DB human TR gene sequences so that V and J genes could be assigned. The TCRdist pipeline was used in a later analysis to assign CDR3 sequences and most-parsimonious VDJ recombination scenarios. In a later analysis, each TCR beta chain was defined by its CDR3 amino acid sequence together with its V-gene family, and reads without a unique V-gene family were excluded. As a way to deal with suspected cross-contamination and a sequencing artifact, a later analysis dropped over 550 nucleotide sequences that were highly shared and had low generation probability. A later analysis calculated a clonal expansion index for each public chain from normalized within-repertoire ranks of inferred template counts. In a later analysis, generation probabilities were computed with a VDJ recombination model fitted to out-of-frame rearrangements, and the resulting probabilities were checked against IGoR. In a later analysis, TCR-TCR, TCR-HLA and TCR-CMV co-occurrence was scored with hypergeometric tests, and a repertoire-size bias correction was applied to TCR pairs. A later analysis estimated false discovery rates by permuting HLA or CMV assignments 20 times. In a later analysis, co-occurring TCRs were grouped using DBSCAN, with TCRdist sequence similarity added in when clustering inside HLA-allele-positive subsets. Co-occurrence clustering excluded repertoires with fewer than 30,000 or more than 120,000 public chains, plus five with anomalous nucleotide sharing. The source is immuneACCESS, and TCRdb retained only in-frame sequences with V and J called. Part of the clones is not carried over; for the studies checked, unresolved V genes explain less than half of this, and the remainder is unexplained. That table furnishes V, J and clone size, whereas the DNA furnished D and trimming. The sample table records 60,000 to 70,000 clones; 77% of these occur just once. Of the sample, roughly 5.1% falls within the top ten clones.

In total, approximately 700 healthy bone marrow donors made up the cohort. Cohort members were all nominally healthy when sampled, although unrecorded immune exposures were likely present. The donor was CMV seropositive and was included in the group of approximately 300 seropositive cohort members. Every donor gave a peripheral blood sample, and the peripheral blood mononuclear cells from that sample were used for TCR beta sequencing. The Qiagen DNeasy Blood Extraction Kit was used to extract genomic DNA from the blood cell samples. The sample belongs to a study of cytomegalovirus exposure and HLA in healthy donors (dated by TCRdb to 2015 to 2018). Notes on the research overall: An earlier analysis of about 560 of the donors reported under 300 Gb of sequence data and 117 million unique TCR beta sequences obtained from around 190 million T cells. The genetic ancestry cluster associated with self-reported Caucasian donors included 81% of the roughly 390 genotyped donors. HLA typing included class I and class II loci at four-digit resolution. On average, roughly 200,000 unique TCR beta nucleotide sequences were sequenced per donor among 350 to 400 genotyped donors of the cohort, with around 19% of those sequences being non-productive. An earlier analysis of around 580 of the donors used high-throughput TCR beta sequencing to judge whether each TCR beta V gene segment behaved as functional or pseudogenic. The T cell repertoires of 550 to 850 subjects were profiled by immunosequencing and related to cytomegalovirus serostatus. Rather than using new phenotypic data, the later analysis identified candidate immune exposures from TCR beta sequences and from how often those sequences occurred across donors. The study combined high-throughput TCR immunosequencing, statistical association of individual TCRs with disease status, and machine learning to predict cytomegalovirus infection status. Typing coverage differed by locus: A, B, C, DRB1 and DQB1 were typed in about 620-640 donors, DQA1 in roughly 500, DPA1 in around 600, and DPB1 in just under 480. All discovery cohort repertoires had been generated using a single sequencing platform. The aim of the study was to test whether cataloging public T cell receptors could identify signatures of past pathogen exposure. Donor age, sex, ethnicity and CMV serostatus were compiled together with the repertoire data. Roughly 5 DR-DQ haplotypes were handled as single units for association and clustering, since linkage in the cohort was strong. Approximately 310 gigabases of sequencing data and around 90 million unique TCR sequences made up an early release that covered approximately 700 HLA-typed donors. A separate validation cohort of some 130 different subjects was used in addition to the roughly 670-subject first cohort. A later analysis re-analyzed previously published TCR beta repertoires from roughly 690 donors and added high-resolution HLA genotyping to study TCR occurrence patterns. A later genetic analysis took genome-wide SNP genotypes for about 60% of the roughly 670 donors and used that subset as a discovery cohort.

Overall results and qualifications from the work: In a later analysis, several top co-occurrence clusters were reported to appear linked to parvovirus B19, influenza, CMV and Epstein-Barr virus. The classifier was reported to diagnose cytomegalovirus status with high specificity and sensitivity in both the original and validation cohorts. The only immune exposure information available for the cohort was CMV serostatus. The presence/absence analyses assumed that sequencing depth was roughly uniform across donors, and that assumption may not be true. The study gave a list of roughly 150 TCR beta chains associated with cytomegalovirus. Strong co-occurrence of HLA alleles, especially DR and DQ, made assigning TCR associations to individual alleles difficult. Because some donors lacked HLA typing at each locus, the association tests relied only on the typed subset. A later analysis associated 15,000 to 20,000 TCR beta sequences with specific HLA alleles at a false discovery rate of 0.05. In a later analysis, HLA-associated TCR beta chains were found to be more clonally expanded and to have lower generation probabilities than equally common non-associated chains. According to the authors, the approach could potentially be generalized to other disease states and immunological phenotypes. A further reported finding was that TCR beta sequences accurately predicted the HLA-A and HLA-B alleles for most subjects in the first cohort. In a later genetic analysis, a missense DCLRE1C variant was associated with V-gene and J-gene trimming of TCR beta chains, and the association was replicated in an independent cohort. In an earlier analysis of fewer than 700 of the donors, most TCR beta V segments appeared in productive rearrangements about 87% or about 30% of the time, broadly matching IMGT annotations. In a later genetic analysis, fewer N-insertions in productive TCRs were reported among donors in an Asian-associated ancestry cluster than the approximately 670-donor mean. In vitro tests confirmed that a few of the cytomegalovirus-associated TCR beta chains recognize cytomegalovirus antigens. Across donors, most TCR sequences were observed very rarely, whereas some public TCRs were present in many individuals. A group of highly shared sequence variants was considered likely to be a technical artifact of the sequencing pipeline. Seventeen rarely observed V segments, including chromosome 9 orphons, were excluded from the earlier analysis of approximately 500 of the donors because counts were too low. Only TCR beta chains were sequenced in this cohort, and the absence of alpha or paired-chain data limited detectable features. In a later analysis, the rate of TCR association differed among HLA loci, with DRB1 alleles having the most associated TCRs and HLA-C alleles having the fewest. Correlated functional status among segregating V segments might reflect linkage disequilibrium, but an unknown experimental factor could not be ruled out. In a later analysis, most CMV-associated TCR beta chains were found to appear HLA-restricted, with HLA associations seemingly driven largely by CMV exposure.

The specimen was PBMCs. The clonotype originates from a male donor in good health and CMV-seropositive.

This receptor has the CDR3 CSVGARVPRDGYTF. The base sequence is TGCAGCGTTGGGGCCCGCGTACCGAGGGATGGCTACACCTTC. The rearrangement joined TRBV29-1 to TRBJ1-2; the D gene remains uncertain. V drops 4 bases and J drops 6 bases, leaving 18 bases in between. Sequences SQVTM (CDR1) and ANQGSEA (CDR2) are obtained from the germline V gene. From the cysteine up to the phenylalanine, the CDR3 has a length of 14 residues. CDR3 DNA only is kept here, 42 bases in frame from base 1.